The clone carrying this T cell receptor (beta chain) has a handful of counts. Its antigen is not known. This entry is derived from a study of cytomegalovirus exposure and HLA in healthy donors. Study results and limitations: Rare TCR sequences predominated, though certain public TCRs were found in many donors. Presence/absence analysis assumed near-uniform sequencing depth across donors.

The study ran its PCR with 60 Vbeta and 13 Jbeta primers. Methods used by the authors: Unique TCR beta chains totaled approximately 83 million in a later count, with about 11 million of them shared. Clones were sequenced by immunoSEQ multiplex PCR, and TCRdb holds only the in-frame ones, with some missing. V and J calls and clone size come straight from that table; D and trimming were deduced from the DNA. The data hold around 45,000 clones, with more than 45% observed a single time. The germline CDR1 and CDR2 sequences are GTSNPN and SVGIG (reference sequence). CDR3 length equals 13 residues. The ends lost 5 bases at V and 4 bases at J; junction bases unmatched: 6.

The sample taken for sequencing was PBMCs. This receptor was identified in a man aged 55 to 70 in good health and CMV-seronegative. V gene TRBV30 combines with J gene TRBJ2-7, with TRBD1 identical over 9 bases. The CDR3 sequence: CAWGPGQGYEQYF. The CDR3 nucleotides are TGTGCCTGGGGTCCGGGACAGGGATACGAGCAGTACTTC.